Included here is one T cell receptor (beta chain) sequence, with context. Per the authors' pipeline: The authors estimated nucleated cell counts from reference gene primer amplification. Some clones are missing from TCRdb's copy, which holds only in-frame ones; the method was immunoSEQ multiplex PCR. For V, J and clone size, that table is used; D and trimming come from the DNA. The table records about 250,000 clones, approximately 86% of them present only once. Germline-derived CDR1 and CDR2 are MNHEY and SMNVEV (reference sequence). The trim removed 5 bases at V and 2 bases at J, leaving 9 bases unmatched. This CDR3 is built from 16 residues. These data originate in a study of blood T cell repertoires in COVID-19. Overall study: T cells, B-cell-depleted T cells, or PBMCs provided the cDNA or gDNA that served as material.

Material for sequencing was peripheral blood. The sequence derives from a human donor in a cohort sampled during active COVID-19. The rearrangement uses TRBV27 and TRBJ1-5; 7 bases agree with TRBD1. This chain's CDR3 is CASSIRQGWRNQPQHF. The CDR3 bases are TGTGCCAGCAGTATTAGACAGGGATGGCGCAATCAGCCCCAGCATTTT.